These 27 T cell receptor beta chains came from one sample sequenced in a study of persistence of HIV-infected CD4 T cells. Which antigens these TCRs recognize remains unknown. The stimulus was lysate of CMV-infected fibroblasts, 10 ug/mL. Memory cells lacking CD40L and CD69 with high CD45RO were sorted. Sequencing used immunoSEQ version 4 in survey mode. Profiled with immunoSEQ multiplex PCR; TCRdb holds only in-frame clones, not every one. The sample lists 50,000 or so clones; about 80% were seen once. The sample consisted of CD4+ T cells sorted from PBMCs after approximately 19-hour stimulation, taken from a patient who received antiretroviral therapy. These receptors all stem from an adult man with HIV who was CMV-seropositive.

The J gene is TRBJ1-3, the V gene TRBV6-6, with D tentatively TRBD1 (5 bases). Germline V gives CDR1 MNHNY, CDR2 SVGAGI (reference sequence). The CDR3 has 15 residues. Trimming left V 6 bases short and J 5 bases short, with 17 bases between. CDR3 region: CASSLTGPQRNTIYF. CDR3 in DNA: TGTGCCAGCAGCCTAACAGGACCCCAACGAAACACCATATATTTT.

The chain joins TRBV5-4 to TRBJ2-5; D gene unclear. The CDR3 sequence is 15 residues long. Trimming left V 0 bases short and J 1 base short, with 10 bases between. Germline loops: CDR1 SGHNT, CDR2 YYREEE (reference sequence). The CDR3 DNA reads as TGTGCCAGCAGCTTGGAGGCAGGCGTCCAAGAGACCCAGTACTTC. Amino acid sequence: CASSLEAGVQETQYF.

The chain uses TRBV7-9 and TRBJ1-1; no clear D gene. Between the trimmed V and J ends, which lost 1 base and 4 bases, there was a span of 10 bases. The CDR3 extends over 14 amino acids. Germline V gene lookup returns CDR1 SEHNR and CDR2 FQNEAQ (reference sequence). In DNA form, the CDR3 reads TGTGCCAGCAGCTTAGGGGCATGGGGCACTGAAGCTTTCTTT. Translated, it gives CASSLGAWGTEAFF.

CDR3 coding DNA: TGTGCCAGCAGTGATTACGCGACAGGAGCCTACGAGCAGTACTTC. Translation: CASSDYATGAYEQYF. The rearrangement joins TRBV2 to TRBJ2-7, with TRBD1 as a possible D gene (6 bases). V was trimmed by 3 bases and J by 2 bases, leaving 14 bases between them. The germline gives CDR1 SNHLY, CDR2 FYNNEI. The CDR3 is made up of 15 amino acids.

This clone came up a few times. The V and J genes are TRBV5-5 and TRBJ1-1, with TRBD1 identical over 9 bases. CDR1 and CDR2 from the germline V gene are SGHKS and YYEKEE (reference sequence). V was clipped by 3 bases and J by 4 bases; unmatched bases: 7. CDR3 size: 15 residues. CDR3 in amino acids: CASSWGTGRGTEAFF. The CDR3 nucleotides read TGTGCCAGCAGCTGGGGGACAGGGAGAGGCACTGAAGCTTTCTTT.

The rearrangement links TRBV10-2 to TRBJ2-2; D is possibly TRBD2 (5 bases). Trimming cost V 9 bases and J 5 bases, with 22 bases left between them. Per the germline V gene, CDR1 is WSHSY and CDR2 is SAAADI. This CDR3 contains 16 residues. DNA for the CDR3: TGCGCCAGTCGAGCCGACTACCCGGCCGAAACCGGGGAGCTGTTTTTT. Its protein product is CASRADYPAETGELFF.

The chain uses TRBV10-3 and TRBJ1-2; D ambiguous. Per germline, CDR1 ENHRY and CDR2 SYGVKD. Trimming shortened V by 2 bases and J by 2 bases, and 18 bases separated the two germline ends. The CDR3 extends over 17 amino acids. The DNA for the CDR3 is TGTGCCATCAGTGAGCCAACCCCTGGTTCGGGGAACTATGGCTACACCTTC. Translating gives CAISEPTPGSGNYGYTF.

The J gene is TRBJ1-1, the V gene TRBV18; 7 bases line up with TRBD1. J gave up 0 bases and V 4 bases, and 5 bases lay outside the gene matches. Germline V gene lookup returns CDR1 KGHSH and CDR2 LQKENI. The CDR3 totals 15 residues. As DNA, the CDR3 is TGTGCCAGCTCACGGGACAGCCTGTTGAACACTGAAGCTTTCTTT. Protein: CASSRDSLLNTEAFF.

The CDR3 here is CASSYGTYEQYF. The CDR3 DNA reads TGTGCCAGCAGCTACGGAACCTACGAGCAGTACTTC. The chain couples TRBV7-9 to TRBJ2-7; D remains ambiguous. Trimming stripped 4 bases from V and 2 bases from J, with 6 bases between. This CDR3 is 12 amino acids long. Germline values: CDR1 SEHNR, CDR2 FQNEAQ (reference sequence).

The J gene is TRBJ2-3, the V gene TRBV18, with D hard to call. CDR3 size: 16 residues. Per germline, CDR1 KGHSH and CDR2 LQKENI. V was shortened by 2 bases and J by 1 base, with 13 bases between the two germline ends. CDR3 bases: TGTGCCAGCTCACCAGGGGTTGGGGTGCGCACAGATACGCAGTATTTT. Encoded protein: CASSPGVGVRTDTQYF. The whole variable domain, filled in from reference TRBV18 and TRBJ2-3, reads NAGVMQNPRHLVRRRGQEARLRCSPMKGHSHVYWYRQLPEEGLKFMVYLQKENIIDESGMPKERFSAEFPKEGPSILRIQQVVRGDSAAYFCASSPGVGVRTDTQYFGPGTRLTVL.

The chain carries TRBV15 and TRBJ2-3; the D call may be TRBD1 or TRBD2 (5 bases each). The CDR3 covers 17 residues. The germline CDR1 and CDR2 sequences are LNHNV and YYDKDF (reference sequence). Trimming shortened V by 0 bases and J by 3 bases, and 16 bases separated the two germline ends. CDR3 DNA: TGTGCCACCAGCAGAGATCTCGGGGCAGAATTTACAGATACGCAGTATTTT. Translation: CATSRDLGAEFTDTQYF.

The chain combines TRBV5-6 with TRBJ2-1; D is perhaps TRBD2 (5 bases). V was pared by 4 bases and J by 12 bases, with 11 bases between. This CDR3 contains 11 residues. CDR1 and CDR2 from the germline V gene are SGHDT and YYEEEE. The CDR3 DNA follows: TGTGCCAGCAGCCCCGGGGTTGGGCAGTTCTTC. Translating it yields CASSPGVGQFF. The complete variable domain, with remaining parts taken from reference TRBV5-6 and TRBJ2-1, reads DAGVTQSPTHLIKTRGQQVTLRCSPKSGHDTVSWYQQALGQGPQFIFQYYEEEERQRGNFPDRFSGHQFPNYSSELNVNALLLGDSALYLCASSPGVGQFFGPGTRLTVL.

The chain couples TRBV18 to TRBJ1-1; D gene uncertain. The CDR3 has 13 residues. The V end lost 1 base, the J end lost 0 bases, and 3 bases lay between the germline ends. Germline V gives CDR1 KGHSH, CDR2 LQKENI. CDR3 DNA: TGTGCCAGCTCACCACAATTGAACACTGAAGCTTTCTTT. It codes for CASSPQLNTEAFF.

J is TRBJ2-3 and V is TRBV11-2, with 8 positions matching TRBD2. The J segment lost 0 bases and the V segment lost 6 bases, leaving 17 bases of the junction unmatched. The germline V gene has CDR1 SGHAT and CDR2 FQNNGV. The CDR3 length is 19 residues. As DNA, the CDR3 is TGTGCCAGCAGGTTCCGGACGGGGGGGTACTCGACTAGCACAGATACGCAGTATTTT. This encodes CASRFRTGGYSTSTDTQYF.

The J gene is TRBJ1-6, the V gene TRBV6-1; maybe TRBD1 (5 bases). CDR3 length equals 14 residues. Germline V gene lookup returns CDR1 MNHNS and CDR2 SASEGT. Deletions cut 3 bases from V and 10 bases from J, with 13 bases between. CDR3 region: CASSDTGRPSPLHF. CDR3 coding DNA: TGTGCCAGCAGTGATACAGGTCGACCATCACCCCTCCACTTT.

This chain connects TRBV2 to TRBJ1-5, with TRBD1 identical over 12 bases. V lost 3 bases and J lost 0; bases outside the gene matches: 6. CDR1 and CDR2 from the germline V gene are SNHLY and FYNNEI. The CDR3 consists of 18 residues. This chain's CDR3 is CASSEGTGGFYSNQPQHF. CDR3 bases: TGTGCCAGCAGTGAGGGGACAGGGGGCTTCTATAGCAATCAGCCCCAGCATTTT.

This clone appeared a few times. The J gene is TRBJ1-5, the V gene TRBV18; D ambiguous. CDR1 is KGHSH and CDR2 is LQKENI in the germline V gene. The CDR3 has 14 amino acids. Trimming cost V 2 bases and J 4 bases, with 9 bases left between them. The CDR3 DNA sequence: TGTGCCAGCTCACCAAGGGTCTCTAATCAGCCCCAGCATTTT. Protein product: CASSPRVSNQPQHF.

This clone occurred once. The chain employs TRBV24-1 and TRBJ2-7; D is perhaps TRBD1 (6 bases). This CDR3 is built from 16 residues. Germline assignment: CDR1 KGHDR and CDR2 SFDVKD. With 2 bases removed from V and 5 bases from J, the gap between germline ends came to 18 bases. The CDR3 DNA reads as TGTGCCACCAGTGATTCCAGGCCACAGGGTGATCACGAGCAGTACTTC. Protein product: CATSDSRPQGDHEQYF.

The chain couples TRBV5-6 to TRBJ2-3; D remains ambiguous. Germline values: CDR1 SGHDT, CDR2 YYEEEE. The CDR3 is 15 amino acids. Trimming removed 2 bases from V and 0 bases from J, with 10 bases in between. CDR3 sequence: CASSFRRPSTDTQYF. The CDR3 nucleotides are TGTGCCAGCAGCTTCAGACGTCCAAGCACAGATACGCAGTATTTT.

The chain recombines TRBV6-1 with TRBJ2-7; TRBD2 aligns across 9 bases. Unmatched junction bases numbered 7, after V lost 1 base and J lost 3 bases. The V gene's germline CDR1 is MNHNS and CDR2 SASEGT. The CDR3 is 16 amino acids. The CDR3 loop reads CASSEENSGGRYEQYF. The CDR3 DNA reads as TGTGCCAGCAGTGAAGAGAATAGCGGGGGACGCTACGAGCAGTACTTC.

The chain recombines TRBV6-6 with TRBJ2-1; 7 bases fit TRBD1. CDR3 size: 16 residues. Germline V gene sequence: CDR1 MNHNY, CDR2 SVGAGI (reference sequence). With 7 bases clipped from V and 5 bases from J, the junction kept 14 bases outside the gene matches. CDR3 in amino acids: CASNRGDQWVNNEQFF. The CDR3 nucleotides read TGTGCCAGCAACAGGGGAGATCAGTGGGTAAACAATGAGCAGTTCTTC.

The V call is TRBV30, the J call TRBJ1-6; 9 bases match TRBD1. Trimming at V came to 3 bases and at J to 8 bases, leaving 5 bases not matched to a gene. The germline V gene encodes CDR1 GTSNPN and CDR2 SVGIG (reference sequence). CDR3 length: 14 amino acids. CDR3 coding DNA: TGTGCCTGGAGCTCCGGGACAGGGTATTCACCCCTCCACTTT. It translates to CAWSSGTGYSPLHF.

This clone was observed a handful of times. V usage is TRBV6-6 and J usage is TRBJ2-3; perhaps TRBD1 as D (5 bases). CDR3 length: 13 amino acids. The germline V and J ends were trimmed by 2 bases and 5 bases, with 8 bases remaining between them. The germline V gene has CDR1 MNHNY and CDR2 SVGAGI (reference sequence). The DNA of the CDR3 is TGTGCCAGCAGTTACCAGGGAAGAGATACGCAGTATTTT. Translation: CASSYQGRDTQYF.

J is TRBJ1-5 and V is TRBV7-2, with 8 bases identical to TRBD1. J was trimmed by 7 bases and V by 5 bases; bases with no gene match: 7. CDR3 length: 14 amino acids. Germline CDR1 and CDR2: SGHTA and FQGNSA. The CDR3: CASSLPGGRQPQHF. CDR3 nucleotides: TGTGCCAGCAGCCTCCCAGGGGGCAGACAGCCCCAGCATTTT.

CDR3 residues: CASRQDDSPLHF. Here the CDR3 DNA reads TGTGCCAGCCGACAGGATGATTCACCCCTCCACTTT. The chain links TRBV12-3 or TRBV12-4 to TRBJ1-6, with D possibly being TRBD1 (6 bases). V dropped 8 bases and J dropped 8 bases, with 10 bases sitting between them. The CDR3 totals 12 residues.

V is TRBV30 and J is TRBJ1-3; D unclear. With 5 bases removed from V and 0 bases from J, the gap between germline ends came to 14 bases. The CDR3 is 15 amino acids. The germline gives CDR1 GTSNPN, CDR2 SVGIG (reference sequence). The CDR3 here is CAWSFGETSGNTIYF. CDR3 coding DNA: TGTGCCTGGTCTTTTGGAGAGACCTCTGGAAACACCATATATTTT.

The chain links TRBV3-1 (or the pseudogene TRBV3-2) to TRBJ2-3; no definite D call. There are 17 residues in the CDR3. Trimming pared 2 bases from V and 0 bases from J, leaving 15 bases between. CDR1 and CDR2 (germline): LGHDT, YNNKEL (reference sequence). In DNA, the CDR3 is TGTGCCAGCAGCCAACCCCTCCGGAAATCTAGCACAGATACGCAGTATTTT. Encoded protein: CASSQPLRKSSTDTQYF.